This TCR beta chain was identified during a study of T cells after yellow fever vaccination. This clonotype was seen a handful of times. TCRdb re-analysed the 5' RACE reads in MiXCR, keeping a single row per CDR3 protein. The sample shows 250,000 to 400,000 distinct CDR3 sequences, 4.1% of them seen only once. Germline CDR1 MNHEY, CDR2 SVGAGI. Losses at the gene ends were 2 bases for V and 4 bases for J; bases not matched to a gene: 5. The CDR3 loop spans 15 amino acids. The receptor comes from a man aged 18 to 35 who received the YFV17D yellow fever vaccine. The sample was PBMCs, taken 5 days after the yellow fever booster vaccination. The V gene is TRBV6-5, the J gene TRBJ1-3, with 7 nucleotides matching TRBD1. The CDR3 here is CASSYVWGQGNTIYF. CDR3 coding DNA: TGTGCCAGCAGTTACGTTTGGGGACAGGGAAACACCATATATTTT.